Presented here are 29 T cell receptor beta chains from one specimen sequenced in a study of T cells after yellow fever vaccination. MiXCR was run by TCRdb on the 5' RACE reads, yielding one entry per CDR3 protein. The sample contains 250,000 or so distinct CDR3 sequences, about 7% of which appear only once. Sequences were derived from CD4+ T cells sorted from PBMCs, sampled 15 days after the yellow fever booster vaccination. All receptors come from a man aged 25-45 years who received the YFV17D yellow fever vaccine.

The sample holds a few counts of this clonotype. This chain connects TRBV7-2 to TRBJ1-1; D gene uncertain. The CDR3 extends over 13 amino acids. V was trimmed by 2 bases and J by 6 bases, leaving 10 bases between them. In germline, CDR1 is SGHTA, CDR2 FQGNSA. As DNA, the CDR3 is TGTGCCAGCAGCTTAAGAGGGAGCGCTGAAGCTTTCTTT. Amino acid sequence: CASSLRGSAEAFF.

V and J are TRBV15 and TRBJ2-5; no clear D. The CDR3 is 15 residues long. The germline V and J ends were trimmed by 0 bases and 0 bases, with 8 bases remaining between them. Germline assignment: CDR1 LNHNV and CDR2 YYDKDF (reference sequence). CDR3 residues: CATSRDRTNQETQYF. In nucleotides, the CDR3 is TGTGCCACCAGCAGAGATAGGACCAACCAAGAGACCCAGTACTTC.

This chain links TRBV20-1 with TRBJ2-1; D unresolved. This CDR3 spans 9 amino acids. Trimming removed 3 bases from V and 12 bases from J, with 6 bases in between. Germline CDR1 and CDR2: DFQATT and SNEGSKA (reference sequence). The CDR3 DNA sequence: TGCAGTGCTAGTACGCGGCAGTTCTTC. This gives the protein CSASTRQFF.

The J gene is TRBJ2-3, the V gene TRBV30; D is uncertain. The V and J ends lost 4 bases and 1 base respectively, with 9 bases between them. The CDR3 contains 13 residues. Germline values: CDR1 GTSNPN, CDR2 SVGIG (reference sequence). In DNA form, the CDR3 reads TGTGCCTGGATTAGAAGAGGCACAGATACGCAGTATTTT. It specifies CAWIRRGTDTQYF.

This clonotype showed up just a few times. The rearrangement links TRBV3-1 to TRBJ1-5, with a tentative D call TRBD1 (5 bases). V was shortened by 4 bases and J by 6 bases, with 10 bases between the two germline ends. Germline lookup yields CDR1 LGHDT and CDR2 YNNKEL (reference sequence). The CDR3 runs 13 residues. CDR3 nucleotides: TGTGCCAGCAGCCCAGGGCTTTCTCAGCCCCAGCATTTT. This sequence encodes CASSPGLSQPQHF.

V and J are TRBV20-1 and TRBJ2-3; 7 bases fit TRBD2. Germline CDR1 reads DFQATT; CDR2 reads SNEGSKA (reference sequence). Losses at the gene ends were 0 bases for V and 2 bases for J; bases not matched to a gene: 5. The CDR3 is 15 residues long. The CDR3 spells CSARDVLAVTDTQYF. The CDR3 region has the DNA TGCAGTGCTAGAGATGTTCTAGCGGTCACAGATACGCAGTATTTT.

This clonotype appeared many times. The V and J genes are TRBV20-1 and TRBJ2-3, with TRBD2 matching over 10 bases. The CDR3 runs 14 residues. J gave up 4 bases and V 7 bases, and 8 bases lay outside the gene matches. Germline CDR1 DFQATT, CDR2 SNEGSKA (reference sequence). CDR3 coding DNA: TGCAGTGTTAAAGCGGGAGGGTCCCCAGATACGCAGTATTTT. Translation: CSVKAGGSPDTQYF.

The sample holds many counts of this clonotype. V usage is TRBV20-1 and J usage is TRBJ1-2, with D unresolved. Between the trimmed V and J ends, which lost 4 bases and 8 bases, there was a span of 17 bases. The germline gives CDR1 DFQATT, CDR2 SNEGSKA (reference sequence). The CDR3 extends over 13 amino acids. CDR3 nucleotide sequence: TGCAGTGCTACCCTGGCAGAAACCTACGGCTACACCTTC. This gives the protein CSATLAETYGYTF.

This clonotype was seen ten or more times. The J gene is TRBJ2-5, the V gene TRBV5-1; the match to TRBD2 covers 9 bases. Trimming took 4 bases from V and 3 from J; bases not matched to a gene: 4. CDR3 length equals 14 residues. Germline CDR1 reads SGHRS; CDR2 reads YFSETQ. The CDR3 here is CASSPRLAEETQYF. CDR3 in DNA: TGCGCCAGCAGCCCAAGACTAGCGGAAGAGACCCAGTACTTC.

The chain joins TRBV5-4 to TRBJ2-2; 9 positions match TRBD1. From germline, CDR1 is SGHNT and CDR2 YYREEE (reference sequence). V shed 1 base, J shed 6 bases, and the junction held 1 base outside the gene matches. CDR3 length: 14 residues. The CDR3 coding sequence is TGTGCCAGCAGCTTGAACAGGGGGCCCGGGGAGCTGTTTTTT. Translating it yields CASSLNRGPGELFF.

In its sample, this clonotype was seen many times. The CDR3 reads CSAGGTGVNYGYTF. The CDR3 DNA follows: TGCAGCGCTGGGGGGACAGGAGTTAACTATGGCTACACCTTC. This sequence joins TRBV29-1 and TRBJ1-2; TRBD1 matches at 8 bases. V shed 7 bases and J 1 base; nucleotides not matched to a gene: 8. CDR3 length equals 14 residues. Looked up from germline, CDR1 is SQVTM and CDR2 is ANQGSEA. The full variable domain, in which reference TRBV29-1 and TRBJ1-2 provide the parts outside the CDR3, is SAVISQKPSRDICQRGTSLTIQCQVDSQVTMMFWYRQQPGQSLTLIATANQGSEATYESGFVIDKFPISRPNLTFSTLTVSNMSPEDSSIYLCSAGGTGVNYGYTFGSGTRLTVV.

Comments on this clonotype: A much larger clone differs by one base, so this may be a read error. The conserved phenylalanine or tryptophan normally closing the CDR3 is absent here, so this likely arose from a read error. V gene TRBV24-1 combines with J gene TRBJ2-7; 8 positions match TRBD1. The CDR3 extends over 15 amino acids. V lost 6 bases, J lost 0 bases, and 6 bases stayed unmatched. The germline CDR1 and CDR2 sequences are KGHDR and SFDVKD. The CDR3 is CATSPRTGSSYEQYY. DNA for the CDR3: TGTGCCACCAGTCCGCGGACAGGGAGCTCCTACGAGCAGTACTAC.

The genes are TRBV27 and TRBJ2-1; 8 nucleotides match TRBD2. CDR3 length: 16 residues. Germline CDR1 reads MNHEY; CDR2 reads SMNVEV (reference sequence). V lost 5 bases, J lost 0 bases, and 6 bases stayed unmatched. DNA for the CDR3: TGTGCCAGCAGTACTCGTGGGACTAGCTCCTACAATGAGCAGTTCTTC. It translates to CASSTRGTSSYNEQFF.

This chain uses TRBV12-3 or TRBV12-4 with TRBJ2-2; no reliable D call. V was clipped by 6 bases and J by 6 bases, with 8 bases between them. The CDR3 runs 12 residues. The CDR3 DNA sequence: TGTGCCAGCAGCCCTTTCCCCGGGGAGCTGTTTTTT. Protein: CASSPFPGELFF.

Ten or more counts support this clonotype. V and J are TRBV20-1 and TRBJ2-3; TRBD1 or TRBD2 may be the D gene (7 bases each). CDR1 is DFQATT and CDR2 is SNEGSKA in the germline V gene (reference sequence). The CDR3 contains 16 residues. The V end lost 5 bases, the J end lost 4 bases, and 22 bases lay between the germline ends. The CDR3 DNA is TGCAGTGCTGGAGGGGGCGAGCTAGCGGATTCAGATACGCAGTATTTT. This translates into CSAGGGELADSDTQYF.

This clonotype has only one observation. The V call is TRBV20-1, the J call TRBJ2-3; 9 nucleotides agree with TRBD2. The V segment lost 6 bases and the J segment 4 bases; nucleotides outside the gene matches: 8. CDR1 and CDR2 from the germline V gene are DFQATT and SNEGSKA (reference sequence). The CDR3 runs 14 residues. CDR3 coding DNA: TGCAGTGCCCGACTAGCGGAGGGGCCAGATACGCAGTATTTT. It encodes CSARLAEGPDTQYF.

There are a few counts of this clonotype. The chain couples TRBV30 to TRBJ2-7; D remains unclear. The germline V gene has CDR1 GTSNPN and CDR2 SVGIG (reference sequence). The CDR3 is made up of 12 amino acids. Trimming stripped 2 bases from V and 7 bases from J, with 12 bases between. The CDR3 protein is CAWSSIGLEQYF. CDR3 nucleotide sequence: TGTGCCTGGAGTTCGATAGGGCTTGAGCAGTACTTC. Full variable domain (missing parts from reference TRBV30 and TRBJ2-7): SQTIHQWPATLVQPVGSPLSLECTVEGTSNPNLYWYRQAAGRGLQLLFYSVGIGQISSEVPQNLSASRPQDRQFILSSKKLLLSDSGFYLCAWSSIGLEQYFGPGTRLTVT.

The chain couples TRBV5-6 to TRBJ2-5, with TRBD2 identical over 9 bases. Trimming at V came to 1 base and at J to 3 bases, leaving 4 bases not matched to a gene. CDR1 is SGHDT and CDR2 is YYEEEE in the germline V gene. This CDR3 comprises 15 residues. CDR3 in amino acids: CASSLFRTSEETQYF. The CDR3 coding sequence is TGTGCCAGCAGCTTGTTTCGGACTAGCGAAGAGACCCAGTACTTC.

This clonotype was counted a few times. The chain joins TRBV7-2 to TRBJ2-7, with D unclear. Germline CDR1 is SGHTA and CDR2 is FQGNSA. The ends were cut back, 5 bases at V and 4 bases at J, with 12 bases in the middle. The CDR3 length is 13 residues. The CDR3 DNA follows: TGTGCCAGCAGCCCAAGTATGGGTTACGAGCAGTACTTC. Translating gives CASSPSMGYEQYF.

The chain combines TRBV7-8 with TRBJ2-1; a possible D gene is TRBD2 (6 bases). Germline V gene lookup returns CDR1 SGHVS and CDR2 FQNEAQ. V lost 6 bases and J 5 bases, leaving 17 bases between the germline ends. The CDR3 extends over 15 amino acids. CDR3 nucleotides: TGTGCCAGCAGGTCAATAGCGGTAGTGAACAATGAGCAGTTCTTC. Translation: CASRSIAVVNNEQFF. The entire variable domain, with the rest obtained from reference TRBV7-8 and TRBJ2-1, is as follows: GAGVSQSPRYKVAKRGQDVALRCDPISGHVSLFWYQQALGQGPEFLTYFQNEAQLDKSGLPSDRFFAERPEGSVSTLKIQRTQQEDSAVYLCASRSIAVVNNEQFFGPGTRLTVL.

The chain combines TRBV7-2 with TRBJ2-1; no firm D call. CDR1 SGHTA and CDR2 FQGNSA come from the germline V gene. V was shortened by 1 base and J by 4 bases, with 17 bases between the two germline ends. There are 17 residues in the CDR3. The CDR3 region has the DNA TGTGCCAGCAGCTTAGGTGGTCGAGTCGCCGCTTACAATGAGCAGTTCTTC. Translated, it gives CASSLGGRVAAYNEQFF.

The CDR3 region is CASSQGQGITDTQYF. The CDR3 DNA sequence: TGTGCCAGCAGCCAAGGTCAGGGAATCACAGATACGCAGTATTTT. This rearrangement joins TRBV4-2 to TRBJ2-3, with D perhaps matching TRBD1 (5 bases). CDR1 LGHNA and CDR2 YNFKEQ come from the germline V gene. This CDR3 is 15 amino acids long. Trimming took off 1 base at V and 2 bases at J, with 10 bases between the two ends.

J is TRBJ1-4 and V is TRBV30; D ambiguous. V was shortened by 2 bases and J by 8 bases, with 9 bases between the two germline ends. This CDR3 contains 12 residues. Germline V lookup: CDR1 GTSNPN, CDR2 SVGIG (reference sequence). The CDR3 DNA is TGTGCCTGGAGTCGGGGTTCAGAAAAACTGTTTTTT. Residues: CAWSRGSEKLFF.

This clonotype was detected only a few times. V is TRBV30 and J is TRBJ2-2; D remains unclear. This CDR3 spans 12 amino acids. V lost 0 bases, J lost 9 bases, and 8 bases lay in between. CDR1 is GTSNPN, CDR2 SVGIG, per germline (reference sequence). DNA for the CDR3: TGTGCCTGGAGTGTACAGTTGCGGGAGCTGTTTTTT. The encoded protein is CAWSVQLRELFF. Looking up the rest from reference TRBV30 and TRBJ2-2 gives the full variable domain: SQTIHQWPATLVQPVGSPLSLECTVEGTSNPNLYWYRQAAGRGLQLLFYSVGIGQISSEVPQNLSASRPQDRQFILSSKKLLLSDSGFYLCAWSVQLRELFFGEGSRLTVL.

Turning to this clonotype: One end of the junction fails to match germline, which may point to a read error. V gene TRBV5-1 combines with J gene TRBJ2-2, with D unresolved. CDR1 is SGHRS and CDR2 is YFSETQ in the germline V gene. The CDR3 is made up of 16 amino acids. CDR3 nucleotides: TGCGCCAGCAGCTTGACTAAACCAGCGAAAACCGCGGAGCTGTTTTTT. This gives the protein CASSLTKPAKTAELFF.

In nucleotides, the CDR3 is TGTGCCAGCATGGGCCTAGGGGCTCTCTCCTACAATGAGCAGTTCTTC. Its translation: CASMGLGALSYNEQFF. V gene TRBV6-1 combines with J gene TRBJ2-1; D is perhaps TRBD1 (5 bases). The CDR3 is 16 residues long. Deletions cut 7 bases from V and 0 bases from J, with 16 bases between. Germline assignment: CDR1 MNHNS and CDR2 SASEGT.

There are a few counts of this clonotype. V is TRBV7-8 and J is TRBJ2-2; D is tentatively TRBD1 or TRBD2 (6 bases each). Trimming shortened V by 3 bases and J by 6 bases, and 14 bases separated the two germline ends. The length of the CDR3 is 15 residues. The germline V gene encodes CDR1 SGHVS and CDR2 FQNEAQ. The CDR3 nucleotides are TGTGCCAGCAGCTTGGTCGGAGGGGGGCCCGGGGAGCTGTTTTTT. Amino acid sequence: CASSLVGGGPGELFF.

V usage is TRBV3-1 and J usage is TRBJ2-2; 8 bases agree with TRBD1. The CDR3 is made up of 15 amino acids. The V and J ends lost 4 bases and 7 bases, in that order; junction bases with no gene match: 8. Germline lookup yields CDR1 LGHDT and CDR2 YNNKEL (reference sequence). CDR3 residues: CASSPRQGTIGELFF. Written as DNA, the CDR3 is TGTGCCAGCAGCCCCAGACAGGGGACCATCGGGGAGCTGTTTTTT.

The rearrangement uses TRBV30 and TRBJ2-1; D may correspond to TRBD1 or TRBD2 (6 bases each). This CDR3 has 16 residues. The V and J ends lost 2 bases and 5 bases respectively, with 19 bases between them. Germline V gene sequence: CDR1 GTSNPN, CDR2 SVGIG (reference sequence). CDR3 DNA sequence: TGTGCCTGGAGTCCACTAGCTGGGGGGCCTAACAATGAGCAGTTCTTC. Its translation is CAWSPLAGGPNNEQFF. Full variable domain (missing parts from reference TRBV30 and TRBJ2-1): SQTIHQWPATLVQPVGSPLSLECTVEGTSNPNLYWYRQAAGRGLQLLFYSVGIGQISSEVPQNLSASRPQDRQFILSSKKLLLSDSGFYLCAWSPLAGGPNNEQFFGPGTRLTVL.